A single sample gave rise to the 17 T cell receptor beta chains below, sequenced in a study of PD-1 blockade in mismatch repair-deficient tumors. Assay: immunoSEQ multiplex PCR; the TCRdb copy retains only in-frame clones and omits some. The sample has roughly 120,000 clones; about 80% are singletons. This material consisted of peripheral blood, taken approximately 60 weeks after starting pembrolizumab. These receptors were taken from an adult with mismatch repair-deficient cancer.

The CDR3 region is CASSQVAAAPGTQYF. CDR3 DNA sequence: TGCGCCAGCAGCCAAGTTGCAGCGGCGCCGGGTACGCAGTATTTT. The chain links TRBV4-3 to TRBJ2-3; D is perhaps TRBD2 (5 bases). CDR3 length: 15 residues. V gave up 1 base and J gave up 8 bases, with 16 bases separating them. The germline gives CDR1 LGHNA, CDR2 YSLEER.

The chain employs TRBV9 and TRBJ2-3, with D perhaps matching TRBD2 (7 bases). The CDR3 contains 13 residues. Germline V gives CDR1 SGDLS, CDR2 YYNGEE. Trimming removed 3 bases from V and 5 bases from J, with 10 bases in between. The CDR3 DNA sequence: TGTGCCAGCAGCGGGGGGGGCGGAGATACGCAGTATTTT. The encoded protein is CASSGGGGDTQYF.

The gene calls are TRBV15 and TRBJ1-5; D not certain. V lost 5 bases and J 7 bases, leaving 15 bases between the germline ends. The germline V gene encodes CDR1 LNHNV and CDR2 YYDKDF (reference sequence). This CDR3 is built from 14 residues. The CDR3: CATSRASLAQPQHF. The CDR3, as DNA: TGTGCCACCAGCCGGGCTTCCCTGGCCCAGCCCCAGCATTTT.

V gene TRBV5-1 combines with J gene TRBJ2-1; 10 bases align to TRBD2. CDR1 is SGHRS, CDR2 YFSETQ, per germline. The ends lost 0 bases at V and 9 bases at J; junction bases unmatched: 15. The CDR3 contains 18 residues. The CDR3 region has the DNA TGCGCCAGCAGCTTGGCCCATCTCCAGCGGGAGGGCGCCCCTGAGCAGTTCTTC. Amino acid sequence: CASSLAHLQREGAPEQFF.

J is TRBJ2-1 and V is TRBV27; 7 bases fit TRBD2. Germline CDR1 is MNHEY and CDR2 is SMNVEV (reference sequence). Trimming cost V 9 bases and J 8 bases; bases outside gene matches: 25. This CDR3 has 18 residues. CDR3 region: CARPSRASGLPRGDEQFF. CDR3 DNA: TGTGCCAGACCGAGTAGGGCTAGCGGTCTCCCACGGGGCGATGAGCAGTTCTTC.

This rearrangement joins TRBV27 to TRBJ1-5; 8 positions match TRBD1. Germline CDR1 is MNHEY and CDR2 is SMNVEV (reference sequence). After removal of 6 bases from V and 6 bases from J, the junction contained 4 bases not matched to a gene. This CDR3 region has 13 residues. The CDR3 loop reads CASRGQGGQPQHF. DNA for the CDR3: TGTGCCAGCAGAGGACAGGGCGGTCAGCCCCAGCATTTT.

V usage is TRBV7-9 and J usage is TRBJ2-3; D possibly corresponds to TRBD2 (6 bases). The length of the CDR3 is 12 residues. V gave up 3 bases and J gave up 5 bases, with 6 bases separating them. Per germline, CDR1 SEHNR and CDR2 FQNEAQ (reference sequence). The CDR3 nucleotides read TGTGCCAGCAGCTTCGGGAGAGATACGCAGTATTTT. Residues: CASSFGRDTQYF.

A few counts support this clone. V is TRBV18 and J is TRBJ2-1, with a tentative D call TRBD2 (6 bases). CDR3 length equals 12 residues. Germline CDR1 and CDR2: KGHSH and LQKENI. The V and J ends lost 6 bases and 8 bases respectively, with 11 bases between them. DNA for the CDR3: TGTGCCAGCTCGGCGACTAGATATGAGCAGTTCTTC. Translation gives CASSATRYEQFF.

The chain links TRBV15 to TRBJ1-2; D remains unclear. CDR3 length equals 17 residues. Germline V gene data show CDR1 as LNHNV and CDR2 as YYDKDF (reference sequence). Trimming stripped 0 bases from V and 5 bases from J, with 19 bases between. This CDR3 is CATSRDLSSYVEYGYTF. DNA for the CDR3: TGTGCCACCAGCAGAGATCTATCCAGCTACGTAGAGTATGGCTACACCTTC.

The V call is TRBV5-6, the J call TRBJ2-3; no reliable D call. CDR1 is SGHDT and CDR2 is YYEEEE in the germline V gene. The CDR3 totals 17 residues. The V gene lost 1 base and the J gene lost 0 bases, with 15 bases spanning the gap. The DNA of the CDR3 is TGTGCCAGCAGCTTGCCGATGGCCTGGGAAAGCACAGATACGCAGTATTTT. Encoded protein: CASSLPMAWESTDTQYF. Looking up the rest from reference TRBV5-6 and TRBJ2-3 gives the full variable domain: DAGVTQSPTHLIKTRGQQVTLRCSPKSGHDTVSWYQQALGQGPQFIFQYYEEEERQRGNFPDRFSGHQFPNYSSELNVNALLLGDSALYLCASSLPMAWESTDTQYFGPGTRLTVL.

V usage is TRBV5-1 and J usage is TRBJ2-3; TRBD1 matches at 9 bases. The CDR3 is made up of 15 amino acids. Germline values: CDR1 SGHRS, CDR2 YFSETQ. J was trimmed by 4 bases and V by 5 bases; bases with no gene match: 8. In nucleotides, the CDR3 is TGCGCCAGCAGGGTACCGGGACAGGGCCCAGATACGCAGTATTTT. Protein: CASRVPGQGPDTQYF.

The chain uses TRBV5-1 and TRBJ2-7; D is perhaps TRBD1 or TRBD2 (6 bases each). From germline, CDR1 is SGHRS and CDR2 YFSETQ. V dropped 2 bases and J dropped 8 bases, with 17 bases sitting between them. The CDR3 is 14 amino acids. The CDR3 here is CASSFTEQGLKQYF. CDR3 coding DNA: TGCGCCAGCAGCTTTACGGAACAGGGACTCAAGCAGTACTTC.

V usage is TRBV11-2 and J usage is TRBJ1-4, with a tentative D call TRBD1 (6 bases). Trimming pared 2 bases from V and 7 bases from J, leaving 17 bases between. Germline loops: CDR1 SGHAT, CDR2 FQNNGV. The CDR3 consists of 16 residues. Here the CDR3 DNA reads TGTGCCAGCAGCTTAACTGCGGGGGGCGAGTCTGAAAAACTGTTTTTT. Residues: CASSLTAGGESEKLFF.

This clone was counted between two and nine times. The chain couples TRBV6-5 to TRBJ2-7; a possible D gene is TRBD2 (5 bases). The CDR3 is made up of 15 amino acids. CDR1 MNHEY and CDR2 SVGAGI come from the germline V gene. Trimming pared 6 bases from V and 0 bases from J, leaving 15 bases between. DNA of the CDR3: TGTGCCAGCAGATCACTAGGTGAAGGCTCCTACGAGCAGTACTTC. Its protein product is CASRSLGEGSYEQYF.

The chain recombines TRBV7-9 with TRBJ1-4; D uncertain. In germline, CDR1 is SEHNR, CDR2 FQNEAQ (reference sequence). Trimming took 1 base from V and 8 from J, leaving 17 bases between them. The CDR3 sequence is 16 residues long. CDR3 residues: CASSLGRVVEEEKLFF. As DNA, the CDR3 is TGTGCCAGCAGCTTAGGGAGGGTTGTGGAGGAGGAAAAACTGTTTTTT.

V is TRBV27 and J is TRBJ1-6; maybe TRBD1 (5 bases). This CDR3 is 15 amino acids long. The germline V gene has CDR1 MNHEY and CDR2 SMNVEV (reference sequence). V was shortened by 0 bases and J by 5 bases, with 8 bases between the two germline ends. The CDR3 is CASSLSLQDNSPLHF. The CDR3 DNA reads as TGTGCCAGCAGTTTATCCCTACAGGATAATTCACCCCTCCACTTT.

The chain uses TRBV11-2 and TRBJ2-3, with D possibly matching TRBD2 (5 bases). Trimming cost V 7 bases and J 4 bases, with 15 bases left between them. Germline V gene sequence: CDR1 SGHAT, CDR2 FQNNGV. The CDR3 loop spans 14 amino acids. CDR3 DNA: TGTGCCAGCACCCCACTGGCTAGCTCAGATACGCAGTATTTT. Translation: CASTPLASSDTQYF. Full variable domain (rest looked up from reference TRBV11-2 and TRBJ2-3): EAGVAQSPRYKIIEKRQSVAFWCNPISGHATLYWYQQILGQGPKLLIQFQNNGVVDDSQLPKDRFSAERLKGVDSTLKIQPAKLEDSAVYLCASTPLASSDTQYFGPGTRLTVL.